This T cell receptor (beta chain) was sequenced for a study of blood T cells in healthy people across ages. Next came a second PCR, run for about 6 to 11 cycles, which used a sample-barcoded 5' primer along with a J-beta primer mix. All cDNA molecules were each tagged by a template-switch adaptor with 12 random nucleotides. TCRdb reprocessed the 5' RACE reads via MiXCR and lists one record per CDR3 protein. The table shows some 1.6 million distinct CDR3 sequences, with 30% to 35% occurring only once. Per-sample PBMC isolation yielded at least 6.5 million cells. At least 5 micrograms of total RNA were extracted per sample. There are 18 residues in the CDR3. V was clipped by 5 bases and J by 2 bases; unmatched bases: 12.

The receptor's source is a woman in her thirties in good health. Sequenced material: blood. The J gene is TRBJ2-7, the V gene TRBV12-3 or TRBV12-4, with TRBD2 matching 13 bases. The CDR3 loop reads CASSPRLAGGPSTYEQYF. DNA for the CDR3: TGTGCCAGCAGTCCTCGACTAGCGGGAGGACCATCTACCTACGAGCAGTACTTC.